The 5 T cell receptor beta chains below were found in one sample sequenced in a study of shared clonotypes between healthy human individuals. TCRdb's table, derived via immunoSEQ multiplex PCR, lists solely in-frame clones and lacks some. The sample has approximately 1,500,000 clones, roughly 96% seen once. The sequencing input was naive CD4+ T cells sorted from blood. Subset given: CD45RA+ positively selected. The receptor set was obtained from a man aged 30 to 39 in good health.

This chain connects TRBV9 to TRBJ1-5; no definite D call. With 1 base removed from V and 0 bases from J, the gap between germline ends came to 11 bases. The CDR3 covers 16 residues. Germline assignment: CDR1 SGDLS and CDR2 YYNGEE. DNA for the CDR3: TGTGCCAGCAGCGTACTTCGGATCTATAGCAATCAGCCCCAGCATTTT. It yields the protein CASSVLRIYSNQPQHF.

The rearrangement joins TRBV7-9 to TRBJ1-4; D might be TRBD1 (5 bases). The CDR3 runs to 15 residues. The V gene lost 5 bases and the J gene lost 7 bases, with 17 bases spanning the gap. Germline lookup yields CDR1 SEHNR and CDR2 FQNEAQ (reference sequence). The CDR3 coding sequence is TGTGCCAGCAGCCCAAACCCGGGGCGGGGTGAAAAACTGTTTTTT. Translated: CASSPNPGRGEKLFF.

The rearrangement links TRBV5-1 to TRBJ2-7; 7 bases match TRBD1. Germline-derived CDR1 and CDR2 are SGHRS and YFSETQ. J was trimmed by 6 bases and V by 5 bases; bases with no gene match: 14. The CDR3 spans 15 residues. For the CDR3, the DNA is TGCGCCAGCAGTCCTATAGGGACAGCGGAACTCGAGCAGTACTTC. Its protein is CASSPIGTAELEQYF. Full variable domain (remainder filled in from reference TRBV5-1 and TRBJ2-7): KAGVTQTPRYLIKTRGQQVTLSCSPISGHRSVSWYQQTPGQGLQFLFEYFSETQRNKGNFPGRFSGRQFSNSRSEMNVSTLELGDSALYLCASSPIGTAELEQYFGPGTRLTVT.

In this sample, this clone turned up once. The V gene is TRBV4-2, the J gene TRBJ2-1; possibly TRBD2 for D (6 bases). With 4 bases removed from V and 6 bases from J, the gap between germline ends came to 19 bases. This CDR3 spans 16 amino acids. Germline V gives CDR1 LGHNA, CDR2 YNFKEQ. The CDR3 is CASSRNRASVGNEQFF. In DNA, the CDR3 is TGTGCCAGCAGCCGGAATCGGGCTAGCGTCGGCAATGAGCAGTTCTTC.

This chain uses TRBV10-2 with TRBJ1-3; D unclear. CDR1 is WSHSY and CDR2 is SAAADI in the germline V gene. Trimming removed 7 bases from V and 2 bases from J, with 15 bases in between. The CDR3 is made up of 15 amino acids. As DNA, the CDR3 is TGCGCCAGCACCACCCTGGTGGGTACTGGAAACACCATATATTTT. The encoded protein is CASTTLVGTGNTIYF.